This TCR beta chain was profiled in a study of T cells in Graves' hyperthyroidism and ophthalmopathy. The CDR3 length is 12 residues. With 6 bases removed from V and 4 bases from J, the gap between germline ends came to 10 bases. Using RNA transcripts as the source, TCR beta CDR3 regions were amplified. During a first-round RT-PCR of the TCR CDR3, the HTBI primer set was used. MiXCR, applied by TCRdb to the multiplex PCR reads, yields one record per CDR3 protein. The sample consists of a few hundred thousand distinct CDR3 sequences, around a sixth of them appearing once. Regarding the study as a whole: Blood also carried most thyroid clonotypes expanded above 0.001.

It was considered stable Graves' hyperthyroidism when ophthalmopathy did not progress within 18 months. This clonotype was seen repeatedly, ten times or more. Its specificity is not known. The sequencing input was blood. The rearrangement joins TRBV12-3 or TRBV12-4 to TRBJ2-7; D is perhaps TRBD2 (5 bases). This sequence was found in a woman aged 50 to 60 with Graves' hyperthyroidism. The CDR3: CASSPAVYEQYF. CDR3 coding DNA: TGTGCCAGCAGCCCAGCGGTATACGAGCAGTACTTC.